This T cell receptor (beta chain) stems from a study of blood T cell repertoires in COVID-19. Study-level information: PBMCs, B-cell-depleted T cells, or T cells were the source of the cDNA or gDNA that made up the material.

Source study methods: How many nucleated cells were present was estimated from reference gene primer amplification. Clones were read by immunoSEQ multiplex PCR, and TCRdb kept only the in-frame ones, dropping some. V, J and clone size were drawn from that table, and D and trimming were deduced from the DNA. In the table there are hundreds of thousands of clones, 89% of which are singletons. Germline values: CDR1 SGHTA, CDR2 FQGNSA. V shed 5 bases and J shed 5 bases, with 15 bases lying between them. This CDR3 spans 14 amino acids. Cohorts were determined from participant-reported clinical history. This clonotype originated in a woman aged 35 to 49 who had recovered from COVID-19. This chain connects TRBV7-2 to TRBJ2-5; possible D gene TRBD2, 5 bases. Sequenced material: PBMCs or T cells enriched from blood (not recorded which). The CDR3 reads CASSPGFGGETQYF. As DNA, the CDR3 is TGTGCCAGCAGCCCTGGGTTTGGCGGGGAGACCCAGTACTTC.